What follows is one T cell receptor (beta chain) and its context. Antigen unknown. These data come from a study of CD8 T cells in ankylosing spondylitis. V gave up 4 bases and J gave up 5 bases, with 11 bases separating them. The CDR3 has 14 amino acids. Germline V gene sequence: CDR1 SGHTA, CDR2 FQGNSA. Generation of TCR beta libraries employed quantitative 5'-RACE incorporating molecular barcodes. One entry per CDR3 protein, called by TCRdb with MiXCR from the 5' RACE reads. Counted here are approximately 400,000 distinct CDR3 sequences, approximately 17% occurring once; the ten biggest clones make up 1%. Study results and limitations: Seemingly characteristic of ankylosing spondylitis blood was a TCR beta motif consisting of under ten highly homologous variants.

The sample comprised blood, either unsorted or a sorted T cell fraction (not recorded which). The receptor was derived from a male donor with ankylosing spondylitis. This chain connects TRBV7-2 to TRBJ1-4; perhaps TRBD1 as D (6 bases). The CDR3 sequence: CASSWGDRNEKLFF. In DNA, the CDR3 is TGTGCCAGCAGCTGGGGCGACAGGAATGAAAAACTGTTTTTT.